A selection of T cell receptor beta chains follows, all from one sample in a study of shared clonotypes between healthy human individuals. This table comes from immunoSEQ multiplex PCR, and its TCRdb copy is limited to in-frame clones, with some not included. The sample includes about 750,000 clones, 92% of them seen just once. Specimen: naive CD8+ T cells sorted from blood. The receptors derive from a man aged 30 to 45 in good health. CDR3s include the opening cysteine and the closing phenylalanine or tryptophan. The D gene is left open where the match is weak. For some rows the clone size is stated as once, few or many, or as a class when expanded; others skip it.

d_gene	j_gene	v_gene	abundance	CDR3nt	CDR3aa
-	TRBJ2-1	TRBV7-3	-	TGTGCCAGCAGCTTAGTAGGTAGCGAGTACAATGAGCAGTTCTTC	CASSLVGSEYNEQFF
-	TRBJ2-1	TRBV5-6	-	TGTGCCAGCAGCATCCAGGACAGCTACAATGAGCAGTTCTTC	CASSIQDSYNEQFF
-	TRBJ1-5	TRBV28	-	TGTGCCAGCAGTTTAGGGGGGCGCAATCAGCCCCAGCATTTT	CASSLGGRNQPQHF
TRBD1	TRBJ2-5	TRBV7-9	-	TGTGCCAGCAGCTTCGGGACAGGGGTTGAGACCCAGTACTTC	CASSFGTGVETQYF
TRBD2	TRBJ2-7	TRBV11-2	-	TGTGCCAGCAGCTTAGATGTGGGACTAGCGGGAGTGGAAGAGCAGTACTTC	CASSLDVGLAGVEEQYF
TRBD1	TRBJ2-7	TRBV5-1	-	TGCGCCAGCAGCTCAGGACAGGGCTCCTACGAGCAGTACTTC	CASSSGQGSYEQYF
-	TRBJ2-7	TRBV14	-	TGTGCCAGCAGCCAAGCCCCCGGGGGCCCCCGCTACGAGCAGTACTTC	CASSQAPGGPRYEQYF
-	TRBJ2-1	TRBV19	-	TGTGCCAGAACCCTGGGACCAGTCGGAGAGTCCTACAATGAGCAGTTCTTC	CARTLGPVGESYNEQFF
-	TRBJ1-4	TRBV7-2	-	TGTGCCAGCAGCTTATGGGCAGGACCTAATGAAAAACTGTTTTTT	CASSLWAGPNEKLFF
TRBD1	TRBJ2-1	TRBV11-3	-	TGTGCCAGCAGCTACAGGGGCCGTGACAATGAGCAGTTCTTC	CASSYRGRDNEQFF
-	TRBJ2-3	TRBV28	-	TGTGCCAGCAGTGGCGCCGTGGTCGGGTCCCATACGCAGTATTTT	CASSGAVVGSHTQYF
TRBD2	TRBJ2-7	TRBV10-1	-	TGCGCCAGCAGTGTTGGGGGGGGCTACGAGCAGTACTTC	CASSVGGGYEQYF
TRBD1	TRBJ2-1	TRBV28	-	TGTGCCAGCAGTTTCCGGGTCGGGACAGGGAATGAGCAGTTCTTC	CASSFRVGTGNEQFF
TRBD1	TRBJ2-7	TRBV7-6	-	TGTGCCAGCAGCTTAGTTCCCCGGGACAGGGGCTACGAGCAGTACTTC	CASSLVPRDRGYEQYF
-	TRBJ1-5	TRBV2	-	TGTGCCAGCAGTGACTCCGGCAATCAGCCCCAGCATTTT	CASSDSGNQPQHF
-	TRBJ2-5	TRBV4-1	-	TGCGCCAGCAGCTCCGGGGTGGGGCCCGGAGAGACCCAGTACTTC	CASSSGVGPGETQYF
TRBD2	TRBJ2-1	TRBV27	-	TGTGCCAGCAGTCCGACTCCTGGAGCGGGACCGAACTACAATGAGCAGTTCTTC	CASSPTPGAGPNYNEQFF
-	TRBJ2-1	TRBV27	-	TGTGCCAGCAGTCCTTCCCGGGGGCACTACTACAATGAGCAGTTCTTC	CASSPSRGHYYNEQFF
-	TRBJ1-5	TRBV13	few	TGTGCCAGCAGCTTAGTGGGAAAGCCCCAGCATTTT	CASSLVGKPQHF
-	TRBJ1-2	TRBV21-1	-	TGTGCCAGCAGCAAAGAGGGTTTTAATGGGTATGGCTACACCTTC	CASSKEGFNGYGYTF
-	TRBJ2-7	TRBV13	-	TGTGCCAGCAGCTTACCCCCAAGCTACGAGCAGTACTTC	CASSLPPSYEQYF
-	TRBJ1-2	TRBV5-6	-	TGTGCCAGCGAGTTGGGCAACGCTAACTATGGCTACACCTTC	CASELGNANYGYTF
TRBD2	TRBJ2-5	TRBV6-5	-	TGTGCCAGCAGTTACGGAACTAGCGGGATCGGTGAGACCCAGTACTTC	CASSYGTSGIGETQYF
-	TRBJ2-2	TRBV7-9	few	TGTGCCAGCAGACGGGACACCGGGGAGCTGTTTTTT	CASRRDTGELFF
TRBD2	TRBJ2-3	TRBV5-5	-	TGTGCCAGCAGCCACGTAACAAACCTAGCGGGCCACACAGATACGCAGTATTTT	CASSHVTNLAGHTDTQYF
-	TRBJ2-1	TRBV15	-	TGTGCCACCAGCAGAGTTAGGGGAGTTCTCAATGAGCAGTTCTTC	CATSRVRGVLNEQFF
-	TRBJ1-2	TRBV5-1	-	TGCGCCAGCAGGCTCCGCCCCACCGACCTCGGCTTAGATGGCTACACCTTC	CASRLRPTDLGLDGYTF
-	TRBJ1-4	TRBV7-8	-	TGTGCCAGCAGCTTAGAGGGTAATGAAAAACTGTTTTTT	CASSLEGNEKLFF
-	TRBJ2-2	TRBV6-1	-	TGTGCCAGCTTGGCTAGCCCCACCGGGGAGCTGTTTTTT	CASLASPTGELFF
-	TRBJ2-1	TRBV11-2	-	TGTGCCAGCAGCTTAGGGTGGGGGGCGGTCGATGAGCAGTTCTTC	CASSLGWGAVDEQFF
-	TRBJ2-2	TRBV6-6	-	TGTGCCAGCAGTATAGAGAACACCGGGGAGCTGTTTTTT	CASSIENTGELFF
-	TRBJ1-2	TRBV28	-	TGTGCCAGCAGTTTAGACAGCGGGGAGAGCTACACCTTC	CASSLDSGESYTF
-	TRBJ2-6	TRBV5-4	-	TGTGCCAGCAGCTTGGGGGGTCGCTCTGGGGCCAACGTCCTGACTTTC	CASSLGGRSGANVLTF
-	TRBJ2-1	TRBV15	-	TGTGCCACCAGCAGAGAAAACAACAATGAGCAGTTCTTC	CATSRENNNEQFF
-	TRBJ2-7	TRBV4-1	-	TGCGCCAGCAGCCAAGAAGTAGCCCAGAGGCGGGGCTACGAGCAGTACTTC	CASSQEVAQRRGYEQYF
TRBD2	TRBJ2-1	TRBV9	-	TGTGCCAGCAGCGGACTAGCGGGAGGGTTGAATGAGCAGTTCTTC	CASSGLAGGLNEQFF
TRBD1	TRBJ1-2	TRBV5-3	-	TGTGCCTTCCCGATAGACAGGGCCGGGGGCTACACCTTC	CAFPIDRAGGYTF
-	TRBJ1-4	TRBV28	-	TGTGCCAGCAGACGGAATTCGGCAACTAATGAAAAACTGTTTTTT	CASRRNSATNEKLFF
-	TRBJ2-1	TRBV29-1	-	TGCAGCGTTGCCCCGCTACCACCCCACAATGAGCAGTTCTTC	CSVAPLPPHNEQFF
-	TRBJ2-6	TRBV7-9	-	TGTGCCAGCAGCTTAGCCCTACATACTGGGGCCAACGTCCTGACTTTC	CASSLALHTGANVLTF
-	TRBJ2-1	TRBV7-2	-	TGTGCCAGCAGCTTTGTAGGGGCCTACAATGAGCAGTTCTTC	CASSFVGAYNEQFF
-	TRBJ2-7	TRBV4-1	-	TGCGCCAGCAGCCAAGGACTAGTACTCGAGCAGTACTTC	CASSQGLVLEQYF
TRBD2	TRBJ2-1	TRBV6-5	-	TGTGCCACCCTAGCGGGAGGTCGAAATGAGCAGTTCTTC	CATLAGGRNEQFF
-	TRBJ2-7	TRBV5-5	-	TGTGCCAGCAGCTTGTCCACTAGCCGGTCCTACGAGCAGTACTTC	CASSLSTSRSYEQYF
TRBD1	TRBJ2-7	TRBV29-1	-	TGCAGCGCCGGGACAGGTGTCTACGAGCAGTACTTC	CSAGTGVYEQYF